This section outlines one T cell receptor beta chain sequence together with its context. Its antigen is as yet unknown. The data were taken from a study of beta chain features in type 1 diabetes. Whole-study findings and limits: Among patients with Type 1 diabetes, TCRB CDR3s were moderately but significantly shorter in every one of the four CD4+ subsets. PCR may have favored shorter templates equally in patients and controls.

The whole isolated RNA underwent reverse transcription, so sequencing captured expressed TCRB transcripts. Clones were sequenced by immunoSEQ multiplex PCR, and TCRdb holds only the in-frame ones, with some missing. The table has roughly 700,000 clones, under 15% seen once. Researchers reported sorting CD4+ naive, central memory, regulatory and stem cell-like memory cells via CD45RO/CCR7/CD25/CD127/CD95/CD27. In all sorted populations, purity surpassed 95%. Per the germline V gene, CDR1 is GTSNPN and CDR2 is SVGIG (reference sequence). V lost 5 bases and J lost 1, with 8 bases in between. The CDR3 covers 12 residues.

The receptor comes from a man aged 18 to 30 with type 1 diabetes. Material: naive CD4+ T cells from blood. The chain uses TRBV30 and TRBJ1-1; no definite D call. This CDR3 is CAWSGPNTEAFF. The CDR3 coding sequence is TGTGCCTGGTCAGGCCCGAACACTGAAGCTTTCTTT.